This paragraph covers one T cell receptor beta chain sequence. This entry belongs to a study of blood T cell repertoires in COVID-19. Study context: COVID-19 samples, acute and convalescent, were from the United States, Italy and Spain. In each case, the material was cDNA or gDNA derived from T cells, B-cell-depleted T cells, or PBMCs.

This CDR3 has 13 residues. V lost 7 bases and J 2 bases, leaving 12 bases between the germline ends. From germline, CDR1 is LGHDT and CDR2 YNNKEL (reference sequence). Study processing details: Counts of nucleated cells, estimated from reference gene primer amplification, were obtained. Generated by immunoSEQ multiplex PCR, the TCRdb table keeps only in-frame clones and is missing some. V and J calls and clone size follow that table, whereas D and trimming were derived from the DNA. The table shows 200,000 to 300,000 clones, with roughly 80% occurring only once. The rearrangement joins TRBV3-1 (or the pseudogene TRBV3-2) to TRBJ2-7, with D maybe TRBD2 (5 bases). The origin of this receptor is a man aged 55 to 70 with acute or convalescent COVID-19. Sequencing was done on a sample of peripheral blood. CDR3 amino acids: CASTDSVTYEQYF. In nucleotides, the CDR3 is TGTGCCAGCACTGATAGCGTAACCTACGAGCAGTACTTC.